What follows are 9 T cell receptor beta chains derived from one specimen sequenced in a study of OX40 agonist ivuxolimab in advanced cancers. Clones were sequenced by immunoSEQ multiplex PCR, and TCRdb holds only the in-frame ones, with some missing. Of some 80,000 clones listed, approximately 90% are singletons. The sample here was CD4+ or CD8+ T cells sorted from blood, taken in a trial of the OX40 agonist ivuxolimab. These receptors were obtained from an adult with an advanced solid tumor such as melanoma, head and neck, liver or kidney cancer.

The J gene is TRBJ2-7, the V gene TRBV9, with D possibly matching TRBD1 (7 bases). CDR1 is SGDLS and CDR2 is YYNGEE in the germline V gene. The CDR3 consists of 13 residues. Trimming took off 0 bases at V and 6 bases at J, with 10 bases between the two ends. CDR3 loop: CASSVVRDSEQYF. CDR3 coding DNA: TGTGCCAGCAGCGTAGTGCGGGACAGCGAGCAGTACTTC.

The chain links TRBV5-1 to TRBJ1-2, with 7 bases identical to TRBD1. The CDR3 totals 14 residues. Germline trimming cut 7 bases from V and 6 bases from J; bases unmatched to any gene: 12. Germline values: CDR1 SGHRS, CDR2 YFSETQ. The CDR3 bases are TGCGCCAGCGGTTCAGGGGACAGAACACATGGCTACACCTTC. This translates into CASGSGDRTHGYTF.

This clone has just one count. This chain connects TRBV7-8 to TRBJ2-3; no reliable D call. This CDR3 spans 16 amino acids. From germline, CDR1 is SGHVS and CDR2 FQNEAQ. The V end was cut by 5 bases, the J end by 0 bases, with 15 bases between. The CDR3, as DNA: TGTGCCAGCAGCGCTTACGTCCTTGGTAGCACAGATACGCAGTATTTT. Translation: CASSAYVLGSTDTQYF.

V and J are TRBV7-9 and TRBJ2-3, with TRBD2 as a possible D gene (6 bases). This CDR3 comprises 15 residues. CDR1 and CDR2 (germline): SEHNR, FQNEAQ (reference sequence). Trimming left V 5 bases short and J 2 bases short, with 14 bases between. The CDR3 is CASSPSGAVTDTQYF. The CDR3 DNA sequence: TGTGCCAGCAGCCCCTCGGGAGCGGTCACAGATACGCAGTATTTT.

The chain uses TRBV5-8 and TRBJ1-3; no firm D call. Germline CDR1 and CDR2: SGHTS and YDEGEE. The CDR3 spans 14 residues. The germline V and J ends were trimmed by 1 base and 1 base, with 6 bases remaining between them. The DNA of the CDR3 is TGTGCCAGCAGCTTGTGGAATTCTGGAAACACCATATATTTT. This translates into CASSLWNSGNTIYF.

The CDR3 spells CASRKWGQGEGYTF. The CDR3 DNA follows: TGTGCCAGCAGGAAGTGGGGACAGGGGGAGGGCTACACCTTC. The chain is built from TRBV28 and TRBJ1-2; 11 bases match TRBD1. The ends lost 6 bases at V and 8 bases at J; junction bases unmatched: 8. Per the germline V gene, CDR1 is MDHEN and CDR2 is SYDVKM. This CDR3 comprises 14 residues.

The chain carries TRBV6-4 and TRBJ2-5, with 9 bases identical to TRBD1. Germline CDR1 and CDR2: MRHNA and SNTAGT. V was clipped by 3 bases and J by 6 bases; unmatched bases: 5. The CDR3 consists of 14 residues. The CDR3 DNA reads as TGTGCCAGCAGTGATCAGGACAGGGGAAAGACCCAGTACTTC. Translating gives CASSDQDRGKTQYF.

The V call is TRBV5-1, the J call TRBJ2-7, with 8 bases aligning to TRBD2. This CDR3 comprises 14 residues. The germline V gene has CDR1 SGHRS and CDR2 YFSETQ. The V segment lost 0 bases and the J segment 3 bases; nucleotides outside the gene matches: 2. CDR3 bases: TGCGCCAGCAGCTTGGAGGGACTAGTCTACGAGCAGTACTTC. Protein: CASSLEGLVYEQYF.

This sequence joins TRBV30 and TRBJ1-4, with D tentatively TRBD1 (5 bases). The CDR3 length is 13 residues. Germline CDR1 and CDR2: GTSNPN and SVGIG (reference sequence). The V and J ends lost 1 base and 2 bases respectively, with 5 bases between them. The CDR3 DNA reads as TGTGCCTGGAGTGGGGACACTAATGAAAAACTGTTTTTT. Its protein product is CAWSGDTNEKLFF.